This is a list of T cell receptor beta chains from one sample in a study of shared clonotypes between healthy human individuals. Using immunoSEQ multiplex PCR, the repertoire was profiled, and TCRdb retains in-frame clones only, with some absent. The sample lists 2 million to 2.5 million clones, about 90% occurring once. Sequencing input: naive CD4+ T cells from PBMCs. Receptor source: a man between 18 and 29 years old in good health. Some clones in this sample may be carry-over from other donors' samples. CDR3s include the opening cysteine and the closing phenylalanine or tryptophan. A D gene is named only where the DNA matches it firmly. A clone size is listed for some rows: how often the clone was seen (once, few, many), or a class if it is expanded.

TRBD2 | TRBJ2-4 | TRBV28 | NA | CASSGGLAGPLAKNIQYF | TGTGCCAGCAGTGGGGGGCTAGCGGGACCTCTAGCCAAAAACATTCAGTACTTC
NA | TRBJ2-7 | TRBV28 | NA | CASSSPGLPYEQYF | TGTGCCAGCAGTTCTCCGGGCCTCCCCTACGAGCAGTACTTC
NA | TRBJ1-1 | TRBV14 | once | CASSQEGSYTEAFF | TGTGCCAGCAGCCAAGAGGGCAGTTACACTGAAGCTTTCTTT
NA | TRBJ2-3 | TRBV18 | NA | CASSPIQTDTQYF | TGTGCCAGCTCACCAATTCAAACAGATACGCAGTATTTT
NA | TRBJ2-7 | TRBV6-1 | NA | CASSLILGSSYEQYF | TGTGCCAGCAGTCTCATCCTAGGGAGCTCCTACGAGCAGTACTTC
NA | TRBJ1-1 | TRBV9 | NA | CASSVTGMNTEAFF | TGTGCCAGCAGCGTAACAGGGATGAACACTGAAGCTTTCTTT
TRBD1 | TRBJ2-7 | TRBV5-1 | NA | CASSLGTGGADEQYF | TGCGCCAGCAGCTTAGGGACAGGGGGTGCGGATGAGCAGTACTTC
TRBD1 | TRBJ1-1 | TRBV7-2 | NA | CASSLQGVYGEAFF | TGTGCCAGCAGCTTACAGGGGGTGTACGGTGAAGCTTTCTTT
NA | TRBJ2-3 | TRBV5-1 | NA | CASGSQGTDTQYF | TGCGCCAGCGGATCCCAGGGGACAGATACGCAGTATTTT
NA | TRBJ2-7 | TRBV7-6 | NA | CASSLRTTDTYEQYF | TGTGCCAGCAGCTTACGGACAACCGACACCTACGAGCAGTACTTC
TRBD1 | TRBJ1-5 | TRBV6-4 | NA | CASREGQNDSNQPQHF | TGTGCCAGCAGGGAGGGACAGAATGATAGCAATCAGCCCCAGCATTTT
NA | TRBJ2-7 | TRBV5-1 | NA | CASSFGTGGLDEQYF | TGCGCCAGCAGCTTTGGCACCGGAGGGCTCGACGAGCAGTACTTC
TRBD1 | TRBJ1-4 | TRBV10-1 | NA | CASRAPGQGGEKLFF | TGCGCCAGCAGAGCCCCGGGACAGGGGGGTGAAAAACTGTTTTTT